This record concerns one T cell receptor (beta chain) sequence. Its matching antigen is unknown. The ends were cut back, 3 bases at V and 8 bases at J, with 7 bases in the middle. CDR3 size: 12 residues. Germline-derived CDR1 and CDR2 are LNHDA and SQIVND (reference sequence). The data stem from a study of OX40 agonist ivuxolimab in advanced cancers. Study-wide findings and caveats: Expanded clones were, on average, more numerous in CD8+ T cells than in CD4+.

Autoimmune disease history or systemic immunosuppression meant exclusion. Using immunoSEQ multiplex PCR, the repertoire was profiled, and TCRdb retains in-frame clones only, with some absent. The profile shows roughly 56,000 clones, 80% to 90% of them singletons. The sequence was collected from an adult with an advanced solid tumor such as melanoma, head and neck, liver or kidney cancer. Material: CD4+ or CD8+ T cells sorted from blood, obtained in a trial of the OX40 agonist ivuxolimab. The rearrangement links TRBV19 to TRBJ1-4; D gene uncertain. The DNA of the CDR3 is TGTGCCAGTAGTATTGTGGAGGAAAAACTGTTTTTT. Translating gives CASSIVEEKLFF.